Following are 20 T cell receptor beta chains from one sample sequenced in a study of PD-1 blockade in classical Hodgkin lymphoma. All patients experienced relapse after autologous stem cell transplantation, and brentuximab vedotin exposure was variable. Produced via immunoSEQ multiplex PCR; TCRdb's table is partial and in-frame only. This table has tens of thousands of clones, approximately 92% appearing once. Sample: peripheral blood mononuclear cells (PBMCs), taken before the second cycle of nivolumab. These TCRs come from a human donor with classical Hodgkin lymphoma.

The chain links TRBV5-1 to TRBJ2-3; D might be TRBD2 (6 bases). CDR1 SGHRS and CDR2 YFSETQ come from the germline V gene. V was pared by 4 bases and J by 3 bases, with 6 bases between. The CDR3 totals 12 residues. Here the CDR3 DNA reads TGCGCCAGCAGCCGGGGGACAGATACGCAGTATTTT. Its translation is CASSRGTDTQYF. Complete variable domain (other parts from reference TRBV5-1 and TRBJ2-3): KAGVTQTPRYLIKTRGQQVTLSCSPISGHRSVSWYQQTPGQGLQFLFEYFSETQRNKGNFPGRFSGRQFSNSRSEMNVSTLELGDSALYLCASSRGTDTQYFGPGTRLTVL.

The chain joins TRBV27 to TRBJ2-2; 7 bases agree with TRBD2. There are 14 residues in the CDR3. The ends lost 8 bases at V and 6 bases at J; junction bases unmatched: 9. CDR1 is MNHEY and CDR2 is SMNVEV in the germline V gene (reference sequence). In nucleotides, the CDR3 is TGTGCCAGCCGGAAGGGAGGGCCTCCCGGGGAGCTGTTTTTT. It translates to CASRKGGPPGELFF.

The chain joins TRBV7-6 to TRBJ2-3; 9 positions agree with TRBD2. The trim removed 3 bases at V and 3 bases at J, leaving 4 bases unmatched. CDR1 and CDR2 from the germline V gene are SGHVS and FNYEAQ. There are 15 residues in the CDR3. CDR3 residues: CASSFFGLATDTQYF. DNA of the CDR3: TGTGCCAGCAGCTTCTTTGGACTAGCGACAGATACGCAGTATTTT.

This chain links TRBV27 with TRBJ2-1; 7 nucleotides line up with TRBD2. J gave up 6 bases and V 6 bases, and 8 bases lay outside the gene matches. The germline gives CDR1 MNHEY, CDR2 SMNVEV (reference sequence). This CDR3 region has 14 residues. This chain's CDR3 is CASRDTGGSNEQFF. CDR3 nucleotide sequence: TGTGCCAGCAGAGACACGGGGGGATCCAATGAGCAGTTCTTC.

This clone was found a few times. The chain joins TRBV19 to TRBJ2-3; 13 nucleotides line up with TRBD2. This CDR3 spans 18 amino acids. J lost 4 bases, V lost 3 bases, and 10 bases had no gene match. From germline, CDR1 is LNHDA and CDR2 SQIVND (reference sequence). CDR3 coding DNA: TGTGCCAGTAGTATGCAACTAGCGGGGGGGCCGAGCTCAGATACGCAGTATTTT. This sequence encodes CASSMQLAGGPSSDTQYF.

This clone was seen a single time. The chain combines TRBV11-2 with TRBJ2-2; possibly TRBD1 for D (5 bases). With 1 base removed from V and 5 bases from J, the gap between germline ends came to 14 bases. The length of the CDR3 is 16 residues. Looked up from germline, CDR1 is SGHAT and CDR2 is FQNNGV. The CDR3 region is CASSLVDIPPTGELFF. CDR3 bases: TGTGCCAGCAGCTTAGTGGACATACCGCCGACCGGGGAGCTGTTTTTT.

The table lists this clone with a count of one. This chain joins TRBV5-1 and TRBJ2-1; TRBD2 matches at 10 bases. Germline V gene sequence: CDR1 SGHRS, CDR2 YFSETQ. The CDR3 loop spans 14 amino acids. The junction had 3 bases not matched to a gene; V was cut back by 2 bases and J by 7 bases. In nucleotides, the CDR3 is TGCGCCAGCAGCTTAGCGGGAGGGGCGAATGAGCAGTTCTTC. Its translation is CASSLAGGANEQFF. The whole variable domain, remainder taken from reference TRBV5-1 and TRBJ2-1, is KAGVTQTPRYLIKTRGQQVTLSCSPISGHRSVSWYQQTPGQGLQFLFEYFSETQRNKGNFPGRFSGRQFSNSRSEMNVSTLELGDSALYLCASSLAGGANEQFFGPGTRLTVL.

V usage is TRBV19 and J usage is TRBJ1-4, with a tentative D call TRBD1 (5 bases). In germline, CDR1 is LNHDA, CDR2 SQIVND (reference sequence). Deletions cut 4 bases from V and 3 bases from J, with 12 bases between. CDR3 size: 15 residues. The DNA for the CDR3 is TGTGCCAGTAGTAGCGGGACGACGGCTAATGAAAAACTGTTTTTT. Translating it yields CASSSGTTANEKLFF.

The CDR3 coding sequence is TGTGCCAGCAGCCAATCGTTGGGTGGCTCTCTCCTCTCTATCGGACAGTTCTTC. Translation: CASSQSLGGSLLSIGQFF. This sequence joins TRBV4-2 and TRBJ2-1; D remains ambiguous. Trimming shortened V by 2 bases and J by 13 bases, and 30 bases separated the two germline ends. The CDR3 runs to 18 residues. Germline V gene lookup returns CDR1 LGHNA and CDR2 YNFKEQ.

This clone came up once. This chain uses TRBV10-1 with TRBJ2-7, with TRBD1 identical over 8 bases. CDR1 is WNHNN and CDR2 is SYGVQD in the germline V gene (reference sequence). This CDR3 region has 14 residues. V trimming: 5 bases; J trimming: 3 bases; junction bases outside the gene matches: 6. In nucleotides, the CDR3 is TGCGCCAGCAGTACACTACAGGGGGGCTACGAGCAGTACTTC. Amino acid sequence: CASSTLQGGYEQYF.

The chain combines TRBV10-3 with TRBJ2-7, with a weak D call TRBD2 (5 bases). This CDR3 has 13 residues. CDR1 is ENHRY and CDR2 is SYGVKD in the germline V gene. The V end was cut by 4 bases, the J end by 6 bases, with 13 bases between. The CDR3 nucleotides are TGTGCCATCAGTGGGTCGGAGGTACCCGAGCAGTACTTC. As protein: CAISGSEVPEQYF.

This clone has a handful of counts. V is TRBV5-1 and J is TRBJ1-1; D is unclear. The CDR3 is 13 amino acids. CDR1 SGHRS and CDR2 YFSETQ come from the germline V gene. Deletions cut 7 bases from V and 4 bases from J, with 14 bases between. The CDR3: CASAPLVGTEAFF. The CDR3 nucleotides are TGCGCCAGCGCCCCCCTCGTGGGCACTGAAGCTTTCTTT.

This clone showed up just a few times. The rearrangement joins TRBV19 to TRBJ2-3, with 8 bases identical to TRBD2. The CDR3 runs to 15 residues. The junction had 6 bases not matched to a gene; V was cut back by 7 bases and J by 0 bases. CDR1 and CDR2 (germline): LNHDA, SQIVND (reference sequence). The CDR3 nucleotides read TGTGCCAGTAAGGAACTAGCGGAGAGCACAGATACGCAGTATTTT. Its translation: CASKELAESTDTQYF.

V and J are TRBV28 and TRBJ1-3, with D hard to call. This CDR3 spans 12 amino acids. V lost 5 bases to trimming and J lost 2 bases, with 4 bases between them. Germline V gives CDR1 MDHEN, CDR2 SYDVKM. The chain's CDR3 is CASSVPGNTIYF. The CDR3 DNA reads TGTGCCAGCAGTGTCCCTGGAAACACCATATATTTT.

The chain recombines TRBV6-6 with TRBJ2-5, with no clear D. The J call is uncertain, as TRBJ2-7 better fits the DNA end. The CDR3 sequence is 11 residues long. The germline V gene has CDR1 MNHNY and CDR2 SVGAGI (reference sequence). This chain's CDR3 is CASTTLYEQYF. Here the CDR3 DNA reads TGTGCCAGCACGACGCTCTACGAGCAGTACTTC.

Written as DNA, the CDR3 is TGTGCCAGCAGCTTACTGGCCGCTGAAGCTTTCTTT. As protein: CASSLLAAEAFF. The chain is built from TRBV7-9 and TRBJ1-1; D gene unclear. CDR1 is SEHNR and CDR2 is FQNEAQ in the germline V gene (reference sequence). The V and J ends lost 2 bases and 6 bases respectively, with 7 bases between them. The CDR3 is made up of 12 amino acids.

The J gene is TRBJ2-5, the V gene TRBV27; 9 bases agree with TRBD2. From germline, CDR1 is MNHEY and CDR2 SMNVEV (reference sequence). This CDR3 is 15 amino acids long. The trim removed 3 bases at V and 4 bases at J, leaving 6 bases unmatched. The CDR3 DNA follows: TGTGCCAGCAGTTTTTTAGCGGGAGCAAGAGAGACCCAGTACTTC. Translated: CASSFLAGARETQYF.

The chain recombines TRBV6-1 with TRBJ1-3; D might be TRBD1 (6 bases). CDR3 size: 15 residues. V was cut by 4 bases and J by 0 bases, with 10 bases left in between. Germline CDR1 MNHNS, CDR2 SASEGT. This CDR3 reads CASSVGQNSGNTIYF. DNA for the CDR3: TGTGCCAGCAGTGTCGGACAGAACTCTGGAAACACCATATATTTT.

This CDR3 is CASSIGRAIGLAEQYF. In DNA, the CDR3 is TGTGCCAGTAGTATAGGCCGGGCCATAGGGCTCGCCGAGCAGTACTTC. The chain uses TRBV19 and TRBJ2-7; D unclear. The CDR3 extends over 16 amino acids. Trimming cost V 1 base and J 6 bases, with 19 bases left between them. Germline assignment: CDR1 LNHDA and CDR2 SQIVND (reference sequence). Drawing the rest from reference TRBV19 and TRBJ2-7, the complete variable domain is DGGITQSPKYLFRKEGQNVTLSCEQNLNHDAMYWYRQDPGQGLRLIYYSQIVNDFQKGDIAEGYSVSREKKESFPLTVTSAQKNPTAFYLCASSIGRAIGLAEQYFGPGTRLTVT.

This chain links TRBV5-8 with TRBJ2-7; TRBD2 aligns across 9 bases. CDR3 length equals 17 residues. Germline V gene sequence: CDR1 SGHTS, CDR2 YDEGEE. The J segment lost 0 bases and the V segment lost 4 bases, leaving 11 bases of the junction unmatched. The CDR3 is CASSQGLARLLSYEQYF. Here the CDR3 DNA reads TGTGCCAGCAGCCAGGGACTAGCCCGTCTCCTCTCCTACGAGCAGTACTTC.